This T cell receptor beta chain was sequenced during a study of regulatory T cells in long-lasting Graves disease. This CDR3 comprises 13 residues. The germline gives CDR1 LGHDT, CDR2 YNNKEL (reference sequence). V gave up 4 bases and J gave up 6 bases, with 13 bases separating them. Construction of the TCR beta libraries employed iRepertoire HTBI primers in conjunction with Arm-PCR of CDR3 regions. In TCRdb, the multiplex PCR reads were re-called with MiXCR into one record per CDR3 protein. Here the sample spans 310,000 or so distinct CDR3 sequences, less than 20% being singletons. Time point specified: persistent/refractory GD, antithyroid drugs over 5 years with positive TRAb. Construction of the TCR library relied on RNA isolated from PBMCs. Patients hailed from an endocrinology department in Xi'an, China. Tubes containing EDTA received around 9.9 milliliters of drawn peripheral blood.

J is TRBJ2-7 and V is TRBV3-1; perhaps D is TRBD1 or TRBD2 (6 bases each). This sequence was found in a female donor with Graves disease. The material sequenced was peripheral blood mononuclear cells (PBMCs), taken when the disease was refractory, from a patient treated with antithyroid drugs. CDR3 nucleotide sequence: TGTGCCAGCAGCCGGAGGGGGGAAGGCGAGCAGTACTTC. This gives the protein CASSRRGEGEQYF.